This T cell receptor (beta chain) derives from a study of cytomegalovirus exposure and HLA in healthy donors. This CDR3 contains 14 residues. CDR1 and CDR2 (germline): MNHEY, SMNVEV (reference sequence). The ends lost 8 bases at V and 0 bases at J; junction bases unmatched: 6. The data were produced by immunoSEQ multiplex PCR, yet TCRdb's version contains in-frame clones alone and is incomplete. The data show under 95,000 clones, roughly 95% seen once. The sequence came from a woman younger than 35 in good health and CMV-seropositive. Sequencing was carried out using PBMCs. This chain links TRBV27 with TRBJ2-7, with 8 bases that match TRBD2. The CDR3 protein is CASHTGGSSYEQYF. For the CDR3, the DNA is TGTGCCAGCCACACGGGGGGGAGCTCCTACGAGCAGTACTTC.